Ten or more counts support the clone carrying this TCR beta chain. This CDR3 has 16 residues. Germline CDR1 is MGHRA and CDR2 is YSYEKL. V shed 0 bases and J shed 3 bases, with 14 bases lying between them. The record originates from a study of T-cell reconstitution after alpha-beta-depleted transplantation in children. Unique molecular identifiers tagged the TCRbeta library. TCRdb called the PCR reads again in MiXCR, with one record for every CDR3 protein. The table includes under 300,000 distinct CDR3 sequences, approximately 9.9% detected once. The rearrangement joins TRBV4-1 to TRBJ1-2; tentatively, D is TRBD1 (6 bases). The TCR was taken from a human donor who donated a stem cell graft to a child with SCID. The sequencing here drew on PBMCs from the stem cell graft donor, taken from the stem cell graft. In DNA, the CDR3 is TGCGCCAGCAGCCAAGAAGTGCAGGGGTCCCACTATGGCTACACCTTC. Its translation is CASSQEVQGSHYGYTF.